These T cell receptor beta chains were read from a single sample in a study of cytotoxic CD8 clonotypes in ibrutinib-treated CLL. Method: immunoSEQ multiplex PCR; TCRdb's copy keeps in-frame clones and lacks some. Of fewer than 100,000 clones in the sample, about 82% were seen once. Sequencing was performed on PBMCs, taken before ibrutinib treatment. These receptors originate from a human donor with chronic lymphocytic leukemia. Both conserved end residues are part of each CDR3. The D gene is left open where the match is weak.

V gene | D gene | CDR3 protein
TRBV2 | - | CASERGLISGNTIYF
TRBV27 | - | CASRPDSASPQHF
TRBV19 | - | CASSPNTKGRSTEAFF
TRBV7-6 | - | CASSPLRGTDTQYF
TRBV28 | - | CASTSPSQVRQETQYF
TRBV27 | TRBD1 | CASSFGQGGNIQYF
TRBV10-2 | TRBD2 | CASSGTSEGDFSGANVLTF
TRBV5-1 | TRBD1 | CASSQYRDSRYQETQYF
TRBV7-9 | TRBD2 | CAIGDSGRSGEQYF
TRBV6-6 | - | CASSQGWGTNTEAFF